The present T cell receptor beta chain was sequenced within a study of a mutant IDH1 vaccine in newly diagnosed glioma. Overall study: Onset of vaccination occurred 4-6 weeks following radiotherapy alone, or with temozolomide cycles. Treated patients, roughly 62% male and 37.5% female, averaged approximately 40 years of age. Earlier treatment was radiotherapy, temozolomide, or both, with most getting both.

The table came from immunoSEQ multiplex PCR; TCRdb's copy has only in-frame clones and leaves some out. The sample has under 150,000 clones; about four fifths are singletons. Time point described: week 11, during vaccination. Each dose delivered 300 ug of mutant IDH1 20-mer peptide subcutaneously with imiquimod. Note on this clone: The antigen remains unidentified.

Between the trimmed V and J ends, which lost 1 base and 6 bases, there was a span of 10 bases. Germline CDR1 and CDR2: LNHNV and YYDKDF (reference sequence). The CDR3 spans 14 residues. The sample here was PBMCs, taken from a glioma patient whose treatment included an IDH1 peptide vaccine. The clonotype originates from a middle-aged man with glioma. This chain joins TRBV15 and TRBJ2-1; D possibly matches TRBD1 or TRBD2 (5 bases each). CDR3 loop: CATSRVRGINEQFF. The DNA for the CDR3 is TGTGCCACCAGCAGAGTGAGGGGAATCAATGAGCAGTTCTTC.